These T cell receptor beta chains were read from a single sample in a study of T cells in tuberculosis. The table came from immunoSEQ multiplex PCR; TCRdb's copy has only in-frame clones and leaves some out. In the table there are tens of thousands of clones, under 95% of which are singletons. Sample: PBMCs. Receptor source: a donor between 10 and 35 years old with latent tuberculosis or without tuberculosis infection. Some clones in this sample may be carry-over from other donors' samples. Each CDR3 is given with its conserved first and last residue. The order of the fields is CDR3 protein, CDR3 DNA, J gene, D gene, clone size, V gene. The D gene is left open where the match is weak. Size values are once, few and many counts, or a class for expanded clones, and some rows have none.

cdr3_aa: CASSLDLGLSRGYTF; cdr3_nt: TGTGCCAGCAGCTTAGACCTTGGTCTTTCTCGGGGCTACACCTTC; j_call: TRBJ1-2; d_call: .; clone_size: .; v_call: TRBV7-2
cdr3_aa: CASSLDSAPNTGELFF; cdr3_nt: TGTGCCAGCAGCTTAGATAGCGCTCCGAACACCGGGGAGCTGTTTTTT; j_call: TRBJ2-2; d_call: .; clone_size: once; v_call: TRBV11-3
cdr3_aa: CASSPGGTGFNEQYF; cdr3_nt: TGTGCCAGCAGCCCAGGGGGGACAGGGTTCAACGAGCAGTACTTC; j_call: TRBJ2-7; d_call: TRBD1; clone_size: .; v_call: TRBV13
cdr3_aa: CASSFTGGAVFLDSWNGGYTF; cdr3_nt: TGTGCCAGCAGTTTTACAGGGGGCGCGGTTTTTTTGGACTCCTGGAACGGGGGCTACACCTTC; j_call: TRBJ1-2; d_call: TRBD1; clone_size: .; v_call: TRBV28
cdr3_aa: CASREGNQPQHF; cdr3_nt: TGTGCCAGCAGGGAGGGAAATCAGCCCCAGCATTTT; j_call: TRBJ1-5; d_call: .; clone_size: once; v_call: TRBV28
cdr3_aa: CASSSALSGQANTEAFF; cdr3_nt: TGTGCCAGCAGTTCGGCCCTATCGGGACAGGCGAACACTGAAGCTTTCTTT; j_call: TRBJ1-1; d_call: TRBD1; clone_size: .; v_call: TRBV27
cdr3_aa: CASSGGEETQYF; cdr3_nt: TGTGCCAGCAGTGGCGGAGAAGAGACCCAGTACTTC; j_call: TRBJ2-5; d_call: .; clone_size: .; v_call: TRBV2
cdr3_aa: CASSYSTQGFEQYF; cdr3_nt: TGTGCCAGCAGTTACTCGACCCAGGGGTTCGAGCAGTACTTC; j_call: TRBJ2-7; d_call: .; clone_size: .; v_call: TRBV6-5
cdr3_aa: CASSYSGTGATEAFF; cdr3_nt: TGTGCCAGCAGTTACTCGGGGACAGGGGCCACTGAAGCTTTCTTT; j_call: TRBJ1-1; d_call: TRBD1; clone_size: .; v_call: TRBV6-5
cdr3_aa: CASSLPGISNQPQHF; cdr3_nt: TGTGCCAGCAGTTTACCAGGGATCAGCAATCAGCCCCAGCATTTT; j_call: TRBJ1-5; d_call: .; clone_size: .; v_call: TRBV28
cdr3_aa: CATSRRGGGIHEQYF; cdr3_nt: TGTGCCACCAGCAGGCGGGGAGGGGGAATCCACGAGCAGTACTTC; j_call: TRBJ2-7; d_call: .; clone_size: .; v_call: TRBV15
cdr3_aa: CASSRQNSYTF; cdr3_nt: TGTGCCAGCTCCCGACAGAACAGCTACACCTTC; j_call: TRBJ1-2; d_call: .; clone_size: .; v_call: TRBV18
cdr3_aa: CASSFGTSGFYNEQFF; cdr3_nt: TGCGCCAGCAGCTTCGGGACTAGCGGGTTTTACAATGAGCAGTTCTTC; j_call: TRBJ2-1; d_call: TRBD2; clone_size: .; v_call: TRBV5-1
cdr3_aa: CASSKWTGNTEAFF; cdr3_nt: TGCGCCAGCAGTAAGTGGACAGGGAACACTGAAGCTTTCTTT; j_call: TRBJ1-1; d_call: TRBD1; clone_size: .; v_call: TRBV5-1
cdr3_aa: CARSVWVTGVEQFF; cdr3_nt: TGTGCCCGGAGTGTATGGGTAACAGGTGTTGAGCAGTTCTTC; j_call: TRBJ2-1; d_call: .; clone_size: .; v_call: TRBV30